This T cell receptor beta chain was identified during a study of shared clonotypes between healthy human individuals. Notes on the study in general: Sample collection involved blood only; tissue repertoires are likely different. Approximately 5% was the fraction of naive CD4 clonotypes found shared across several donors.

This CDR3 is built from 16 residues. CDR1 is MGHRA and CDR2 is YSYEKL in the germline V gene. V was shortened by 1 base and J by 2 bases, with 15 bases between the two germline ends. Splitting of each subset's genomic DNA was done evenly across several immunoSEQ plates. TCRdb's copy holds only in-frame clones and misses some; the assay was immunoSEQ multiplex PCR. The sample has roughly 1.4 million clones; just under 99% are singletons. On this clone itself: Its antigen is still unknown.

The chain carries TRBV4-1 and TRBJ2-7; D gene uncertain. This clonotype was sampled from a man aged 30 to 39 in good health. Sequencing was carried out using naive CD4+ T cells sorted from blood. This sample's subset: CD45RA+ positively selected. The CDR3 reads CASSQGHSRLAYEQYF. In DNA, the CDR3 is TGCGCCAGCAGCCAAGGTCACTCCCGCTTAGCCTACGAGCAGTACTTC.